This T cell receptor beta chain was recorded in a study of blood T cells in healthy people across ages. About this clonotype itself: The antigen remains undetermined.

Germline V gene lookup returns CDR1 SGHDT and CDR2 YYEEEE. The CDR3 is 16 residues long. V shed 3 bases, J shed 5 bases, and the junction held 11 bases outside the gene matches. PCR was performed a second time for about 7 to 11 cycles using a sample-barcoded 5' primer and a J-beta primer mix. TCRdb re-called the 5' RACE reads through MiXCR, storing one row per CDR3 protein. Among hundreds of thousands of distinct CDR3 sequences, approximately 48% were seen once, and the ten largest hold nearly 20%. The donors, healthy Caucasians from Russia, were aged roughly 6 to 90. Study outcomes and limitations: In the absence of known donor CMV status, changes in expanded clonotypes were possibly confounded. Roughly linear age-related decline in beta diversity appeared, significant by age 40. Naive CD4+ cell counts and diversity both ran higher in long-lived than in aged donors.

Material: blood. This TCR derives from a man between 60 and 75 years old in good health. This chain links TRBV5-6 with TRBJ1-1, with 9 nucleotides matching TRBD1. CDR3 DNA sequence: TGTGCCAGCAGCTCTAGACTTCGGACAGGGGAGACTGAAGCTTTCTTT. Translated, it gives CASSSRLRTGETEAFF.